This is a list of T cell receptor beta chains from one sample in a study of T cell changes during pregnancy in multiple sclerosis. Measured with immunoSEQ multiplex PCR; TCRdb has only the in-frame clones, and not every one. The sample lists roughly 69,000 clones; roughly 88% were seen once. The source material was peripheral blood, sampled in the third trimester of pregnancy. The receptors here all came from a female donor with multiple sclerosis, enrolled in a pregnancy study. Both conserved end residues are part of each CDR3. The D gene is left open where the match is weak. Clone size is given for some rows only: seen once, a few or many times, or a class if the clone is expanded.

j_call,v_call,clone_size,d_call,cdr3_nt,cdr3_aa
TRBJ1-1,TRBV4-3,once,NA,TGCGCCAGCAGCCAAGTCGGCAGGGACACTGAAGCTTTCTTT,CASSQVGRDTEAFF
TRBJ1-3,TRBV27,NA,TRBD1,TGTGCCAGCGGGCCACAGGGGGCAGGTGGAAACACCATATATTTT,CASGPQGAGGNTIYF
TRBJ2-7,TRBV7-2,NA,NA,TGTGCCAGCAGCTTTCGAAGGACAGAATCCTACGAGCAGTACTTC,CASSFRRTESYEQYF
TRBJ2-2,TRBV6-4,NA,NA,TGTGCCAGCAGTCCGGGACATTTGGATACCGGGGAGCTGTTTTTT,CASSPGHLDTGELFF
TRBJ1-2,TRBV7-9,NA,NA,TGTGCCAGCAGCTTAGAAAGCCAGGAAGACACCTTC,CASSLESQEDTF
TRBJ2-7,TRBV6-5,once,NA,TGTGCCAGCAGTCGGGACATCGGGGCCTACGAGCAGTACTTC,CASSRDIGAYEQYF
TRBJ1-2,TRBV2,NA,TRBD1,TGTGCCAGCAGTGAACTAGGACAGGGGTACTATGGCTACACCTTC,CASSELGQGYYGYTF
TRBJ2-7,TRBV29-1,NA,NA,TGCAGCGTTGTGCCACAGCCATACGAGCAGTACTTC,CSVVPQPYEQYF
TRBJ2-7,TRBV30,NA,NA,TGTGCCTGGAGTGTAGGAGGCGAGCAGTACTTC,CAWSVGGEQYF
TRBJ1-4,TRBV6-6,NA,TRBD1,TGTGCCAGCAGTCGGGGACAGAGTAATGAAAAACTGTTTTTT,CASSRGQSNEKLFF
TRBJ2-1,TRBV11-2,NA,NA,TGTGCCACTACGGGTGGCGCCCCCTCCTACAATGAGCAGTTCTTC,CATTGGAPSYNEQFF
TRBJ1-2,TRBV27,NA,NA,TGTGCCAGCAGTTTGGAGGCTAACTATGGCTACACCTTC,CASSLEANYGYTF
TRBJ1-1,TRBV10-3,NA,NA,TGTGCCATCAGTGAGTCCTACAGGGACAACACTGAAGCTTTCTTT,CAISESYRDNTEAFF
TRBJ2-7,TRBV18,NA,NA,TGTGCCAGCTCACCACGAGCACTGAAGAACTACGAGCAGTACTTC,CASSPRALKNYEQYF
TRBJ2-1,TRBV13,NA,TRBD2,TGTGCCAGCAGCGGAACTAGCGGGGTGAATGAGCAGTTCTTC,CASSGTSGVNEQFF
TRBJ2-5,TRBV14,NA,NA,TGTGCCAGCAGCCAACGGGGGGCCCAAGAGACCCAGTACTTC,CASSQRGAQETQYF
TRBJ2-5,TRBV4-1,NA,TRBD1,TGCGCCAGCAGCCAAGTCACAGGGGGCGTAGATATCCAAGAGACCCAGTACTTC,CASSQVTGGVDIQETQYF
TRBJ2-3,TRBV4-1,NA,TRBD2,TGCGCCAGCAGCCCGGAGGACGGGGGGAGCACAGATACGCAGTATTTT,CASSPEDGGSTDTQYF
TRBJ2-7,TRBV9,NA,TRBD1,TGTGCCAGCAGCGTTGGTGCAGGGGGCATGGCCTACGAGCAGTACTTC,CASSVGAGGMAYEQYF
TRBJ1-6,TRBV28,once,TRBD1,TGTGCCAGCAGTTCAGGGGGATCACCCCTCCACTTT,CASSSGGSPLHF
TRBJ1-2,TRBV7-8,once,NA,TGTGCCAGCAGCTTGACAGCTTCAGTGGTGCGTGGCTACACCTTC,CASSLTASVVRGYTF
TRBJ2-1,TRBV6-5,NA,NA,TGTGCCAGCAGTTTCAGGGGGGCCCCCAGGAATGAGCAGTTCTTC,CASSFRGAPRNEQFF
TRBJ2-3,TRBV15,once,TRBD2,TGTGCCACCAGAAAGGGACTAGCTCTGAGAGATACGCAGTATTTT,CATRKGLALRDTQYF
TRBJ1-6,TRBV28,NA,TRBD1,TGTGCCAGCAGAGCGTTCCGACAGGGACGGAATTCACCCCTCCACTTT,CASRAFRQGRNSPLHF
TRBJ2-7,TRBV7-2,NA,TRBD1,TGTGCCAGCAGCCCGGTGACAGGGACCTACGAGCAGTACTTC,CASSPVTGTYEQYF
TRBJ2-1,TRBV19,NA,TRBD1,TGTGCCAGTAGTATCCTCCCGAGACAGGGTTACAATGAGCAGTTCTTC,CASSILPRQGYNEQFF